The 19 T cell receptor beta chains below come from one sample, sequenced in a study of T cell responses to AZD1222 COVID-19 vaccine. The repertoire was sequenced with immunoSEQ multiplex PCR; TCRdb's copy has only in-frame clones and lacks some. Among 90,000 to 120,000 clones, just over 90% were seen once, and the ten largest hold roughly 6%. Source: peripheral blood, taken 28 days after the second AZD1222 dose. These TCRs come from an adult who received the AZD1222 COVID-19 vaccine.

Points on this clone: Other nucleotide sequences from this sample produce the same CDR3. The chain joins TRBV10-3 to TRBJ1-5; D is unclear. CDR1 is ENHRY, CDR2 SYGVKD, per germline. Trimming took off 3 bases at V and 6 bases at J, with 12 bases between the two ends. The CDR3 consists of 14 residues. This chain's CDR3 is CAISEGQPGQPQHF. Written as DNA, the CDR3 is TGTGCCATCAGTGAAGGGCAGCCAGGTCAGCCCCAGCATTTT.

The V and J genes are TRBV9 and TRBJ1-2; a possible D gene is TRBD1 (5 bases). Deletions cut 0 bases from V and 0 bases from J, with 12 bases between. The length of the CDR3 is 16 residues. Germline V CDR1 and CDR2: SGDLS, YYNGEE. CDR3 in amino acids: CASSVGGGGPNYGYTF. CDR3 nucleotide sequence: TGTGCCAGCAGCGTAGGGGGCGGGGGACCTAACTATGGCTACACCTTC.

The chain joins TRBV6-5 to TRBJ1-6; D is ambiguous. Germline values: CDR1 MNHEY, CDR2 SVGAGI. V gave up 2 bases and J gave up 5 bases, with 13 bases separating them. The CDR3 extends over 16 amino acids. The CDR3 coding sequence is TGTGCCAGCAGTTACACCCCATGGCAGGATAATTCACCCCTCCACTTT. It specifies CASSYTPWQDNSPLHF.

In DNA, the CDR3 is TGCGCCAGCAGCTTGGCAGGGGGGAACTCCTATAATTCACCCCTCCACTTT. It codes for CASSLAGGNSYNSPLHF. The genes are TRBV5-1 and TRBJ1-6; TRBD1 aligns across 7 bases. Germline values: CDR1 SGHRS, CDR2 YFSETQ. The trim removed 0 bases at V and 0 bases at J, leaving 3 bases unmatched. The CDR3 is 17 amino acids.

The chain couples TRBV28 to TRBJ1-2; 8 bases map to TRBD1. V was pared by 5 bases and J by 7 bases, with 12 bases of the junction left unmatched. This CDR3 spans 15 amino acids. The V gene's germline CDR1 is MDHEN and CDR2 SYDVKM. In nucleotides, the CDR3 is TGTGCCAGCAGTATACCCGACAGGGGTCAGGGTGGCTACACCTTC. Translating gives CASSIPDRGQGGYTF.

This chain's CDR3 is CASSEEAGGSDGYTF. CDR3 coding DNA: TGTGCCAGCAGTGAAGAGGCAGGGGGCTCGGATGGCTACACCTTC. V and J are TRBV6-1 and TRBJ1-2; TRBD1 aligns across 8 bases. Germline V lookup: CDR1 MNHNS, CDR2 SASEGT. The CDR3 consists of 15 residues. After removal of 1 base from V and 6 bases from J, the junction contained 7 bases not matched to a gene.

This chain joins TRBV12-3 or TRBV12-4 and TRBJ1-2; D unresolved. There are 13 residues in the CDR3. Trimming stripped 5 bases from V and 3 bases from J, with 10 bases between. CDR3 protein: CASSPEVHYGYTF. CDR3 DNA: TGTGCCAGCAGTCCCGAGGTCCACTATGGCTACACCTTC.

The rearrangement joins TRBV15 to TRBJ2-7, with 10 bases identical to TRBD1. Germline V gives CDR1 LNHNV, CDR2 YYDKDF (reference sequence). V shed 4 bases and J 3 bases; nucleotides not matched to a gene: 6. The CDR3 is made up of 15 amino acids. The CDR3 spells CATSTLGTGVYEQYF. The CDR3 coding sequence is TGTGCCACCAGCACCCTCGGGACAGGGGTCTACGAGCAGTACTTC. Together with reference TRBV15 and TRBJ2-7, the CDR3 gives the full variable domain: DAMVIQNPRYQVTQFGKPVTLSCSQTLNHNVMYWYQQKSSQAPKLLFHYYDKDFNNEADTPDNFQSRRPNTSFCFLDIRSPGLGDTAMYLCATSTLGTGVYEQYFGPGTRLTVT.

The chain recombines TRBV13 with TRBJ1-1; D is undetermined. Between the trimmed V and J ends, which lost 5 bases and 1 base, there was a span of 5 bases. Germline CDR1 PRHDT, CDR2 FYEKMQ (reference sequence). There are 12 residues in the CDR3. CDR3 nucleotides: TGTGCCAGCAGCCTACAGAACACTGAAGCTTTCTTT. Translated: CASSLQNTEAFF.

V gene TRBV4-1 combines with J gene TRBJ1-5, with TRBD1 identical over 8 bases. The CDR3 totals 21 residues. Unmatched junction bases numbered 20, after V lost 0 bases and J lost 4 bases. Germline V gene sequence: CDR1 MGHRA, CDR2 YSYEKL. DNA for the CDR3: TGCGCCAGCAGCCAAGATCCCCTGGGACAGGCCCGTGGACCTAGGAATCAGCCCCAGCATTTT. It is translated as CASSQDPLGQARGPRNQPQHF.

This rearrangement joins TRBV10-3 to TRBJ1-5; maybe TRBD1 (5 bases). V was trimmed by 3 bases and J by 1 base, leaving 7 bases between them. The CDR3 loop spans 14 amino acids. CDR1 ENHRY and CDR2 SYGVKD come from the germline V gene. In DNA, the CDR3 is TGTGCCATCAGTGAACGGGACAGCAATCAGCCCCAGCATTTT. Translation: CAISERDSNQPQHF.

This sequence joins TRBV10-3 and TRBJ2-7; 8 bases are shared with TRBD1. The CDR3 runs 12 residues. Trimming took 9 bases from V and 4 from J; bases not matched to a gene: 5. Germline V lookup: CDR1 ENHRY, CDR2 SYGVKD. Here the CDR3 DNA reads TGTGCCATTGGACAGGGCAGATACGAGCAGTACTTC. Translated: CAIGQGRYEQYF.

This clone was found once. Here the CDR3 reads CASSYEGPISPLHF. In DNA, the CDR3 is TGTGCCAGCAGTTATGAGGGACCAATTTCACCCCTCCACTTT. The chain combines TRBV27 with TRBJ1-6, with D tentatively TRBD1 (5 bases). V was cut by 4 bases and J by 9 bases, with 13 bases left in between. This CDR3 is built from 14 residues. Germline V gene data show CDR1 as MNHEY and CDR2 as SMNVEV (reference sequence).

CDR3 sequence: CASSRTDRGGNQPQHF. In nucleotides, the CDR3 is TGCGCCAGCAGCCGAACGGACAGGGGAGGCAATCAGCCCCAGCATTTT. V usage is TRBV4-1 and J usage is TRBJ1-5; 9 bases are shared with TRBD1. CDR1 is MGHRA, CDR2 YSYEKL, per germline. The trim removed 4 bases at V and 2 bases at J, leaving 6 bases unmatched. CDR3 length: 16 amino acids.

The chain recombines TRBV24-1 with TRBJ1-3, with D uncertain. Germline V gives CDR1 KGHDR, CDR2 SFDVKD. The CDR3 length is 12 residues. V was shortened by 2 bases and J by 2 bases, with 0 bases between the two germline ends. CDR3 amino acids: CATSDSGNTIYF. The CDR3 region has the DNA TGTGCCACCAGTGATTCTGGAAACACCATATATTTT.

The V call is TRBV15, the J call TRBJ1-4; maybe TRBD1 (5 bases). Looked up from germline, CDR1 is LNHNV and CDR2 is YYDKDF (reference sequence). Trimming left V 1 base short and J 5 bases short, with 20 bases between. CDR3 length: 18 residues. The CDR3 protein is CATSRVKVSGGTNEKLFF. Here the CDR3 DNA reads TGTGCCACCAGCAGAGTTAAAGTATCGGGGGGAACGAATGAAAAACTGTTTTTT.

The chain has TRBV10-3 and TRBJ1-1, with unresolved D. The germline V gene has CDR1 ENHRY and CDR2 SYGVKD. V lost 8 bases to trimming and J lost 3 bases, with 13 bases between them. The CDR3 consists of 13 residues. CDR3: CAIRADQYTEAFF. The DNA for the CDR3 is TGTGCCATCCGGGCAGATCAGTACACTGAAGCTTTCTTT.

This clone is a singleton in its sample. V and J are TRBV21-1 and TRBJ1-2. TRBV21-1 represents a pseudogene. The CDR3 is 13 residues long. DNA of the CDR3: TGTGCCAGCACCAAGACGGATACCTATGGCTACACCTTC. This translates into CASTKTDTYGYTF.

CDR3 residues: CASSSRGEGTEAFF. The CDR3 DNA sequence: TGTGCCAGCAGCTCTAGGGGGGAGGGGACTGAAGCTTTCTTT. V is TRBV11-2 and J is TRBJ1-1; TRBD1 might be the D (6 bases). V was shortened by 4 bases and J by 5 bases, with 14 bases between the two germline ends. CDR1 SGHAT and CDR2 FQNNGV come from the germline V gene. The length of the CDR3 is 14 residues.